Below, one TCR beta chain is given with its context. It has no known antigen specificity. Base qualities are not provided; no much larger clone lies one nucleotide away. This sample's time point label indicates: baseline before first vaccination. This sample's treatment or condition label indicates: meningococcal conjugate vaccine given as trial control. Vaccinee samples were obtained from the UK trials COV001 and COV002, which included a single-blind randomized controlled phase 2/3 trial of AZD1222 (ChAdOx1 nCoV-19) in healthy adults. For TCRbeta chain sequencing, PBMC samples were collected from trial participants at day 0 and at day 28 after the second dose. This entry belongs to a study of T cell responses to AZD1222 COVID-19 vaccine (dated by TCRdb to the early 2020s). Turning to the overall study: A total of more than 230 trial participants underwent TCR sequencing, of whom some 210 received two doses of AZD1222 and some 26 received two doses of the MenACWY control vaccine. Trial participants were enrolled by age into subgroups of 18-55, 56-69 and 70-plus years, and 148, 28 and 57 TCR-sequenced participants, respectively, were included in these subgroups.

On the study overall, not on this receptor specifically: Nearly half of unique spike-specific TCRs reportedly recognized epitopes outside regions mutated in the B.1.351 and B.1.1.7 variants. Because no day 14 peak-response samples were available, the repertoires could be characterized only after the peak T cell response. Conclusions about previously exposed vaccinees are limited because only 5 or 6 AZD1222 recipients were SARS-CoV-2 seropositive at baseline. The 56-69-year group was small, and its depth increase did not reach significance, likely because of low power. Participants were mostly white British, with more females than males. The authors suggested clonal diversity may have been underestimated. Vaccine-associated CD4 TCRs spanned the whole spike protein, with dominant responses in regions 160-218 and 743-854. Spike-specific TCR breadth and depth rose significantly after two AZD1222 doses compared with day 0 and with MenACWY recipients.

Trimming removed 2 bases from V and 4 bases from J, leaving 11 bases between the germline ends. Taken from cysteine to phenylalanine, the CDR3 has 14 residues. The read is trimmed to its CDR3 DNA, 42 bases read in frame from base 1. The germline V gene (reference sequence) supplies CDR1 SEHNR and CDR2 FQNEAQ. The CDR3 regions of human TCRbeta chains were subjected to immunosequencing. Per the source publication's procedure: Repertoire TCRs were checked for matches against a reference library of SARS-CoV-2-specific TCRs that had been generated using the MIRA antigen-specificity platform. Breadth was defined as the fraction of unique TCRs that were SARS-CoV-2-associated, and depth was defined as the fraction of total T cells that were SARS-CoV-2-associated. Using the MIRA data, each spike-specific TCR was mapped to the spike region that the TCR reacts to and placed in a CD4 or CD8 class. Log10-transformed breadth and depth values were compared by one-way ANOVA with Sidak's multiple comparisons tests. This immuneACCESS table, as held by TCRdb, lists in-frame sequences with V and J called but not all clones. Of the missing ones, under half trace to an unresolved V gene in checked studies; the others have no known cause. That table furnishes V, J and clone size, whereas the DNA furnished D and trimming. The sample table records 100,000 to 150,000 clones; less than 95% of these occur just once. The top ten constitute about 4.1% of the sample.

The V gene is TRBV7-9 and the J gene is TRBJ1-2; no confident D gene assignment can be made. This clonotype was obtained from an adult in good health. This specimen was peripheral blood, taken on day 0 of MenACWY control vaccination. The nucleotide sequence is given as TGTGCCAGCAGCTTATTCAGCACGAGCTATGGCTACACCTTC. It translates to CASSLFSTSYGYTF.